Listed here is a single TCR beta chain. These data come from a study of shared clonotypes between healthy human individuals. The assay was run at deep level. Using ten immunoSEQ deep assay plates, investigators sequenced unsorted PBMC DNA. Here immunoSEQ multiplex PCR was the method, and the copy in TCRdb shows in-frame clones only, minus some. The table has hundreds of thousands of clones, around 76% seen once. V gave up 2 bases and J gave up 5 bases, with 10 bases separating them. In germline, CDR1 is MNHNY, CDR2 SVGAGI (reference sequence). The CDR3 has 14 residues. Only Caucasian adults living in Nashville, Tennessee served as donors.

Sequences were obtained from PBMCs. The receptor comes from a woman aged 40 to 49 in good health. Some clones in this sample may be carry-over from other donors' samples. The chain links TRBV6-6 to TRBJ1-5; D unclear. CDR3 sequence reads: CASSYRGSHQPQHF. The CDR3 bases are TGTGCCAGCAGTTACAGAGGGTCTCATCAGCCCCAGCATTTT.